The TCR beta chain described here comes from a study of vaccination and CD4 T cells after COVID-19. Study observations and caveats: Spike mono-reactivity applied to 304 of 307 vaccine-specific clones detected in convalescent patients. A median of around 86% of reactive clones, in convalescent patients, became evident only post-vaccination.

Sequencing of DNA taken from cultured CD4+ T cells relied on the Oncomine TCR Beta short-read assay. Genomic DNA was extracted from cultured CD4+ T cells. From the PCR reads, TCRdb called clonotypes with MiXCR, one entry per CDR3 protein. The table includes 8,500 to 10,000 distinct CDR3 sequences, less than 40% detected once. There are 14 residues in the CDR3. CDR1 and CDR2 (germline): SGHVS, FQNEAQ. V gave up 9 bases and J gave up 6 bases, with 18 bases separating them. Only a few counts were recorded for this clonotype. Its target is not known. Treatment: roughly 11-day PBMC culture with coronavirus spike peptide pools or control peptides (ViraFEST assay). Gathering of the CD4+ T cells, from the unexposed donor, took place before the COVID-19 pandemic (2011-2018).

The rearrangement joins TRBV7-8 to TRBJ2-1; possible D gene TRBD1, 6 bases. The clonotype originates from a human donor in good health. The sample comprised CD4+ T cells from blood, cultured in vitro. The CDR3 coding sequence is TGTGCCAGTGGTTGGGGGACAACGGGCAATGAGCAGTTCTTC. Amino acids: CASGWGTTGNEQFF.